This T cell receptor beta chain was retrieved from a study of a mutant IDH1 vaccine in newly diagnosed glioma. Time point given: week 23, last vaccination. Vaccination comprised doses that each held 300 ug of mutant IDH1 20-mer peptide, plus topical imiquimod. Clones were sequenced by immunoSEQ multiplex PCR, and TCRdb holds only the in-frame ones, with some missing. The sample carries around 30,000 clones, 65% to 85% recorded once. With regard to this clone: What it binds is unknown.

This receptor was identified in a woman younger than 35 with glioma. The sample was PBMCs, taken from a glioma patient whose treatment included an IDH1 peptide vaccine.

The CDR3 here is CASSLSGQGVVGYTF. CDR3 in DNA: TGTGCCAGCAGTTTATCGGGACAGGGTGTCGTTGGCTACACCTTC. The gene calls are TRBV27 and TRBJ1-2; 9 nucleotides agree with TRBD1. The CDR3 runs to 15 residues. V shed 0 bases, J shed 7 bases, and the junction held 6 bases outside the gene matches. The germline gives CDR1 MNHEY, CDR2 SMNVEV (reference sequence).